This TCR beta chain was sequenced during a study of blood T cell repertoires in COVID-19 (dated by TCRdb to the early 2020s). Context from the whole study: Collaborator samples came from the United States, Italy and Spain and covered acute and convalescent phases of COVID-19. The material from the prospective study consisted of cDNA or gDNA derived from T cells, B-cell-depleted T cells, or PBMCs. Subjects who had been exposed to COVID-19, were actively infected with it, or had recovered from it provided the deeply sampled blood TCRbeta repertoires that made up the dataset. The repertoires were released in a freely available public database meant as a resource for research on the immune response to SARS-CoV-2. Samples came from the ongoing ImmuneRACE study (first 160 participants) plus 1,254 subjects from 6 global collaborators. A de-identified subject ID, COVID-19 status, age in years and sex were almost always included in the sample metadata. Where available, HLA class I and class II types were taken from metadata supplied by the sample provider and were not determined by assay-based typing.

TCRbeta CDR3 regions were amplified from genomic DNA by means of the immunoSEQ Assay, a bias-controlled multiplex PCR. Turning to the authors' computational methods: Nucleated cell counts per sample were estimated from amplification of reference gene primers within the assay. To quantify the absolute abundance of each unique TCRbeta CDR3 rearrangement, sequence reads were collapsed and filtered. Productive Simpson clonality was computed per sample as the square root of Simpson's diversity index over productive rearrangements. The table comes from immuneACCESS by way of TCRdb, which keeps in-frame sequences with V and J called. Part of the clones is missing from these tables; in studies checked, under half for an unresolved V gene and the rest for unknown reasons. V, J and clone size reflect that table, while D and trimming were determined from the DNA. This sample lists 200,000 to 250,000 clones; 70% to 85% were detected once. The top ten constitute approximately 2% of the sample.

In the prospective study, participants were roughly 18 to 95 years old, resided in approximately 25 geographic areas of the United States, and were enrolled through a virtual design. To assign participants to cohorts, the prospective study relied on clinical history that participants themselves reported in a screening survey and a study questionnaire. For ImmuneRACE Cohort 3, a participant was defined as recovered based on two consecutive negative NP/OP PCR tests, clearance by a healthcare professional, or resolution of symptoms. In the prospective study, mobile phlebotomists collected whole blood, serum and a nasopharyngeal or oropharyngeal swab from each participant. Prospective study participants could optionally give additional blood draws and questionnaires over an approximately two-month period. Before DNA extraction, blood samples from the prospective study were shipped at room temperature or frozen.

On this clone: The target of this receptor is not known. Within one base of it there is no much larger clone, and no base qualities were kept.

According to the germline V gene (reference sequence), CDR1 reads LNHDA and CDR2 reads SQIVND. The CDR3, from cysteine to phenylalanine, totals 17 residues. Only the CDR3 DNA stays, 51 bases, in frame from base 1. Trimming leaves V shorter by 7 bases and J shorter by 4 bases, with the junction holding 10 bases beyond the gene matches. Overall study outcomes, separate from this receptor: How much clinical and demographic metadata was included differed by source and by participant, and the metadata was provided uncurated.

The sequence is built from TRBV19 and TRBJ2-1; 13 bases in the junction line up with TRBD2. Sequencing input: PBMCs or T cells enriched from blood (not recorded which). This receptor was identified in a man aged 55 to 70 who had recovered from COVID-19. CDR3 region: CASTTRTSGGQYNEQFF. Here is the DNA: TGTGCCAGTACCACAAGGACTAGCGGGGGACAATACAATGAGCAGTTCTTC. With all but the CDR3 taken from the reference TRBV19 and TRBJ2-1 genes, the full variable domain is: DGGITQSPKYLFRKEGQNVTLSCEQNLNHDAMYWYRQDPGQGLRLIYYSQIVNDFQKGDIAEGYSVSREKKESFPLTVTSAQKNPTAFYLCASTTRTSGGQYNEQFFGPGTRLTVL.